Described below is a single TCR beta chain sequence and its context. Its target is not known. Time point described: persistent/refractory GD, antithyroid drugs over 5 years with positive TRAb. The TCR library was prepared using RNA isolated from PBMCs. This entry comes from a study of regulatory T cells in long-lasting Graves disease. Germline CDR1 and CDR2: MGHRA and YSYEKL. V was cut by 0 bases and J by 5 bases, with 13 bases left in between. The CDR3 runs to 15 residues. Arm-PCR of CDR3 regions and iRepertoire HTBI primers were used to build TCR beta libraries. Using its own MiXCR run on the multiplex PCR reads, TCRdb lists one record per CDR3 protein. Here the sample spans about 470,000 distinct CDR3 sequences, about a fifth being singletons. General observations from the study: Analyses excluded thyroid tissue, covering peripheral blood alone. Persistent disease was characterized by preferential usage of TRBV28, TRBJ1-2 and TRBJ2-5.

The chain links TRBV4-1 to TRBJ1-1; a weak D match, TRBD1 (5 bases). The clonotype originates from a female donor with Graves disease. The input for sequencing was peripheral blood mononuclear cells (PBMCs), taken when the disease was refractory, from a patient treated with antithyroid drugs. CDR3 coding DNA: TGCGCCAGCAGCCAAGAGAGTGGGGGGTGGACTGAAGCTTTCTTT. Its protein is CASSQESGGWTEAFF.